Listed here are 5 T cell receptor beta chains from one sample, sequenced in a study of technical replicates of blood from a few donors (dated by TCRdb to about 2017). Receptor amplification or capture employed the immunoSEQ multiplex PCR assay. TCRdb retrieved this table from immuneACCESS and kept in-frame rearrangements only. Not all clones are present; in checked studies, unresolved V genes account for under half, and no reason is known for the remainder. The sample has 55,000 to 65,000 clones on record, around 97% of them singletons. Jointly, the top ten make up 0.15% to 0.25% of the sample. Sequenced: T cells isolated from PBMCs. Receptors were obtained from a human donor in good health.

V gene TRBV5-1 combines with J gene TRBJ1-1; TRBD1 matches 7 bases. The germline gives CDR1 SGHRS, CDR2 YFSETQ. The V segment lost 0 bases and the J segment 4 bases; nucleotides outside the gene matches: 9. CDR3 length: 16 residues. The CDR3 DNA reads TGCGCCAGCAGCTTGGCCCCTCGACAGGGTCTCACTGAAGCTTTCTTT. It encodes CASSLAPRQGLTEAFF.

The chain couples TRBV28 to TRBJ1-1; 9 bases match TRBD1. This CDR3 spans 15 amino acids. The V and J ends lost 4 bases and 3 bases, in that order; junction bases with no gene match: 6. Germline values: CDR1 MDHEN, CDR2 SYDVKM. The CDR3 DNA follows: TGTGCCAGCAGTTCAGGGACAGGGCTGGACACTGAAGCTTTCTTT. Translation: CASSSGTGLDTEAFF.

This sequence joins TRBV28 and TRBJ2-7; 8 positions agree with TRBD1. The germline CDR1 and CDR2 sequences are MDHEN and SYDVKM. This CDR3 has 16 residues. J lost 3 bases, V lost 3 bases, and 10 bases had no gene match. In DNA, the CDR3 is TGTGCCAGCAGTTTCCCCTCCGGACAGGGTATCTACGAGCAGTACTTC. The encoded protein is CASSFPSGQGIYEQYF.

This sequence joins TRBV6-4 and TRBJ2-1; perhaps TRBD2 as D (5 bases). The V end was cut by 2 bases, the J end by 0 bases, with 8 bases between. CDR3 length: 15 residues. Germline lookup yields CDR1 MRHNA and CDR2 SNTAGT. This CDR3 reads CASSDRRDSYNEQFF. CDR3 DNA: TGTGCCAGCAGTGACCGCCGGGACTCCTACAATGAGCAGTTCTTC.

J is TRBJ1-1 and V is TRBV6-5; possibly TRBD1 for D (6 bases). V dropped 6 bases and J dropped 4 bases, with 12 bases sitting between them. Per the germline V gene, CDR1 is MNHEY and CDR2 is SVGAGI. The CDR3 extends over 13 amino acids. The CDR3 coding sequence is TGTGCCAGCAGGGGTACAGGGACCACTGAAGCTTTCTTT. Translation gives CASRGTGTTEAFF.